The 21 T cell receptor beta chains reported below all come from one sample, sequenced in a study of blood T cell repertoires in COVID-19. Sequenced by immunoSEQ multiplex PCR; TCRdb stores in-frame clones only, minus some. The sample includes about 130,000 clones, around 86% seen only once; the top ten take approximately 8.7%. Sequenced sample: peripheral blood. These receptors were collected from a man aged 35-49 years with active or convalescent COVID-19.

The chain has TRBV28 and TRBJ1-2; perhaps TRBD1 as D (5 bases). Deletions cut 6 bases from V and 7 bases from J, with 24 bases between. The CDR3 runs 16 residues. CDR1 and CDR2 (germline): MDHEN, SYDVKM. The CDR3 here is CASRNTQGSKGAGYTF. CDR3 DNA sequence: TGTGCCAGCAGGAATACTCAGGGATCCAAGGGTGCTGGCTACACCTTC.

The CDR3 reads CASSRRRLANEKLFF. CDR3 nucleotides: TGTGCCAGCAGCAGACGTCGGCTAGCTAATGAAAAACTGTTTTTT. This rearrangement joins TRBV5-6 to TRBJ1-4; D uncertain. The CDR3 consists of 15 residues. CDR1 and CDR2 from the germline V gene are SGHDT and YYEEEE. The germline V and J ends were trimmed by 4 bases and 3 bases, with 13 bases remaining between them.

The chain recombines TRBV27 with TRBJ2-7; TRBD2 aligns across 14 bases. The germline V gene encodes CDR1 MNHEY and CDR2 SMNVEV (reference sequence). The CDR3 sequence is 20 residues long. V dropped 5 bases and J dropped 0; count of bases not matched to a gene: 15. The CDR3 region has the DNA TGTGCCAGCAGTGCCTCCATACCGGGACTAGCGGGGGCGAGCTCCTACGAGCAGTACTTC. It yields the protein CASSASIPGLAGASSYEQYF.

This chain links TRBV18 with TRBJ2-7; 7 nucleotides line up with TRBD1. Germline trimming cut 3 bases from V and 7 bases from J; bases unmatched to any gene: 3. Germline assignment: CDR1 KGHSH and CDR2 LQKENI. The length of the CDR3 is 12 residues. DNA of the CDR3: TGTGCCAGCTCACCGACAGGGATAGAGCAGTACTTC. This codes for CASSPTGIEQYF.

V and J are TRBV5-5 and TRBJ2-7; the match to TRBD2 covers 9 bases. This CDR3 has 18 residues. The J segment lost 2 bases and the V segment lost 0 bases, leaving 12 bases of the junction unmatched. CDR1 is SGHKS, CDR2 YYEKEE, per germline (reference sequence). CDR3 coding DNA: TGTGCCAGCAGCTTGGCTTTGGCTAGCGGGGCGCTCGCCTACGAGCAGTACTTC. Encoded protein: CASSLALASGALAYEQYF.

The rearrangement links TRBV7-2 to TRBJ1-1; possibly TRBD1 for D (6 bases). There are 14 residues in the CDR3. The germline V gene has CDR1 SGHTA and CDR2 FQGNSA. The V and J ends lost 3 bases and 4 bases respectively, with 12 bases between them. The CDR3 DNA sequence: TGTGCCAGCAGCTTGGGGGGGCGCGGCACTGAAGCTTTCTTT. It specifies CASSLGGRGTEAFF.

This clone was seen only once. The CDR3 DNA follows: TGTGCCAGCAGTCGGGACTCTTTTTATGGCTACACCTTC. Its protein product is CASSRDSFYGYTF. V gene TRBV6-1 combines with J gene TRBJ1-2; perhaps TRBD1 as D (5 bases). Germline CDR1 reads MNHNS; CDR2 reads SASEGT. CDR3 size: 13 residues. V gave up 5 bases and J gave up 5 bases, with 12 bases separating them.

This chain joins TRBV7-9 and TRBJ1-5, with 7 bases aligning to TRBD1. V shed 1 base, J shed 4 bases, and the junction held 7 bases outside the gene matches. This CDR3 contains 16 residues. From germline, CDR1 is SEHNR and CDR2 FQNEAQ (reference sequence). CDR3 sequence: CASSLGLGQSNQPQHF. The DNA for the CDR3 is TGTGCCAGCAGCTTAGGATTGGGACAGAGTAATCAGCCCCAGCATTTT.

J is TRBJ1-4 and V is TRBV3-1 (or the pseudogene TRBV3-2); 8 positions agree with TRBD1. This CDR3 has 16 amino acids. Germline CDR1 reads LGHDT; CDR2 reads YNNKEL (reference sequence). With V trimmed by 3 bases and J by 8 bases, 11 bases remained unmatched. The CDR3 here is CASSHRTGTVQEKLFF. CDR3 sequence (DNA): TGTGCCAGCAGCCATAGGACAGGGACGGTGCAAGAAAAACTGTTTTTT.

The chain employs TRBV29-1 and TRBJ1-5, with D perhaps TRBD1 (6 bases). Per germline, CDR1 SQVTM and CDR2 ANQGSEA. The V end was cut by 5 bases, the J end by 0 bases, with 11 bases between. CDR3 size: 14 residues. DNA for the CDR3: TGCAGCGTTACGACACAGGGTAGCAATCAGCCCCAGCATTTT. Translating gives CSVTTQGSNQPQHF.

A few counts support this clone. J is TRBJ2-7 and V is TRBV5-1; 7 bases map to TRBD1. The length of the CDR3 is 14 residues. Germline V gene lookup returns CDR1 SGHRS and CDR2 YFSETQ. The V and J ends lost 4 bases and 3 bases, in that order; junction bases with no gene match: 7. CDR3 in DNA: TGCGCCAGCAGCGATAAGACAGGGTTCTACGAGCAGTACTTC. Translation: CASSDKTGFYEQYF.

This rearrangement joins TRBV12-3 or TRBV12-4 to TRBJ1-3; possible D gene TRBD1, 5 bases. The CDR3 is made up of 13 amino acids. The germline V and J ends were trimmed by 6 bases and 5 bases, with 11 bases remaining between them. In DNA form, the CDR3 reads TGTGCCAGCAGGCTCCAGGGAAGAAACACCATATATTTT. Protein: CASRLQGRNTIYF.

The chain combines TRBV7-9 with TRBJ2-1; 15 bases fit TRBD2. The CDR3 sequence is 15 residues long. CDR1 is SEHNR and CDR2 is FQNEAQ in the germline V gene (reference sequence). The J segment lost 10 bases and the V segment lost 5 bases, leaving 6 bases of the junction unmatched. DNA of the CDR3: TGTGCCAGCAGCCCTTGGACTAGCGGGGGGGAGGAGCAGTTCTTC. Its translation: CASSPWTSGGEEQFF.

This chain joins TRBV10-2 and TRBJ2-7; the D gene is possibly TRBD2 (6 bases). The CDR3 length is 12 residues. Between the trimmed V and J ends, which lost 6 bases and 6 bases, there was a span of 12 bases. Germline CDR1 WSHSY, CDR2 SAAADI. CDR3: CASRREPTEQYF. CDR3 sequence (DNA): TGCGCCAGCAGACGGGAGCCCACCGAGCAGTACTTC.

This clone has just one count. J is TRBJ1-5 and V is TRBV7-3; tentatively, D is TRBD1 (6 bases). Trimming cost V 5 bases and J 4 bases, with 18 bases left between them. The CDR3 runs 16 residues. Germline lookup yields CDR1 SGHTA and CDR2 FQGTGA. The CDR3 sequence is CASSNISDSLNQPQHF. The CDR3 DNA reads TGTGCCAGCAGCAACATATCGGACAGCCTGAATCAGCCCCAGCATTTT.

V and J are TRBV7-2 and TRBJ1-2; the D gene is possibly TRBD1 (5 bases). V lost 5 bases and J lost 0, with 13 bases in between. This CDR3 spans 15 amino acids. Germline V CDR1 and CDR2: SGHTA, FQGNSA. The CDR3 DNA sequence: TGTGCCAGCAGCGACTGGGGGGGATCTAACTATGGCTACACCTTC. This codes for CASSDWGGSNYGYTF.

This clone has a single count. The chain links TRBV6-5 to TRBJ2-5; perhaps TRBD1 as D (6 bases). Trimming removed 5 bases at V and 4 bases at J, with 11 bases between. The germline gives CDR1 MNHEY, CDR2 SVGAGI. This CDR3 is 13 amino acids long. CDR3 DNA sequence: TGTGCCAGCAGTACAACAGGGCGAGAGACCCAGTACTTC. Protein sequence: CASSTTGRETQYF.

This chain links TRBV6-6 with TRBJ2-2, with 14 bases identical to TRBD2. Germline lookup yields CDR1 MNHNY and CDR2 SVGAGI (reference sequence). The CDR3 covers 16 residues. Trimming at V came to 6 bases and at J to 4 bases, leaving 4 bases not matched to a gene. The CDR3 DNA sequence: TGTGCCAGCAGCTCAGGACTAGCGGGGGGCACCGGGGAGCTGTTTTTT. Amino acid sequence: CASSSGLAGGTGELFF.

The CDR3 protein is CASSLVSSVAGGQADTQYF. CDR3 bases: TGTGCCAGCAGCTTAGTTTCTTCGGTAGCGGGGGGGCAGGCAGATACGCAGTATTTT. The chain is built from TRBV11-2 and TRBJ2-3; the match to TRBD2 covers 11 bases. There are 19 residues in the CDR3. Germline trimming cut 1 base from V and 4 bases from J; bases unmatched to any gene: 13. Germline V gives CDR1 SGHAT, CDR2 FQNNGV.

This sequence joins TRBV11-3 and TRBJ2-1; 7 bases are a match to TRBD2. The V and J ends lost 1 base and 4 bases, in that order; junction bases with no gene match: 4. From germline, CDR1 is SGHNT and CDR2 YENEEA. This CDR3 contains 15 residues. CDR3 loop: CASSLGGGEYNEQFF. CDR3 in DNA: TGTGCCAGCAGCTTAGGCGGGGGAGAGTACAATGAGCAGTTCTTC.

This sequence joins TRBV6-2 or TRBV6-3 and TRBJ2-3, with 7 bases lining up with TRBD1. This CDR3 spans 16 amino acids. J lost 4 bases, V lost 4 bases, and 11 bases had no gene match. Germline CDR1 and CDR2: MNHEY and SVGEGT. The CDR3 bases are TGTGCCAGCAGTTCCTCTGGACCAGGGGGTGCAGATACGCAGTATTTT. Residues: CASSSSGPGGADTQYF.